The 7 T cell receptor beta chains presented below share a single source sample, sequenced in a study of T-cell reconstitution after alpha-beta-depleted transplantation in children (dated by TCRdb to about 2016). The protocol used for the library was PCR. TCRdb records Illumina HiSeq 2500 as the sequencer. To normalize quantification of the TCRbeta repertoire, the TCR libraries were built with molecular barcoding that relied on unique molecular identifiers. The public reads were reanalyzed by TCRdb: fastp trimming at Q25, MiXCR alignment, in-frame beta chains only. Rows are unified per CDR3 protein, each entry keeping the most common DNA and genes. The sample contains hundreds of thousands of distinct CDR3 sequences, 15% to 20% of them found a single time. The biggest ten clones account for under 1.2% of the sample. The input for sequencing was PBMCs from the stem cell graft donor, taken from the stem cell graft. These receptor sequences come from a human donor who donated a stem cell graft to a child with acute myeloid leukemia.

This rearrangement joins TRBV5-6 to TRBJ2-1; D remains unclear. Germline V gene sequence: CDR1 SGHDT, CDR2 YYEEEE. V was trimmed by 9 bases and J by 0 bases, leaving 16 bases between them. The CDR3 totals 15 residues. The DNA for the CDR3 is TGTGCCACCTTCTACGGGCCCCGCTCCTACAATGAGCAGTTCTTC. Its translation is CATFYGPRSYNEQFF.

This clonotype occurred many times. V is TRBV20-1 and J is TRBJ2-5; D gene unclear. Deletions cut 6 bases from V and 2 bases from J, with 7 bases between. The length of the CDR3 is 11 residues. The germline CDR1 and CDR2 sequences are DFQATT and SNEGSKA (reference sequence). The chain's CDR3 is CSASYQETQYF. The CDR3 DNA sequence: TGCAGTGCGAGCTATCAAGAGACCCAGTACTTC.

This clonotype was recorded a few times. The V gene is TRBV20-1, the J gene TRBJ2-7, with D unclear. Germline values: CDR1 DFQATT, CDR2 SNEGSKA (reference sequence). The CDR3 runs 13 residues. The ends were cut back, 0 bases at V and 2 bases at J, with 8 bases in the middle. For the CDR3, the DNA is TGCAGTGCTAGAGAAGTCGAAGCCTACGAGCAGTACGTC. Translated: CSAREVEAYEQYV.

The chain carries TRBV10-1 and TRBJ1-5; TRBD1 might be the D (6 bases). Germline assignment: CDR1 WNHNN and CDR2 SYGVQD (reference sequence). Trimming pared 2 bases from V and 6 bases from J, leaving 8 bases between. The CDR3 has 13 amino acids. The CDR3 reads CASSEAGVQPQHF. CDR3 sequence (DNA): TGCGCCAGCAGTGAGGCAGGGGTTCAGCCCCAGCATTTT.

This clonotype was recorded a few times. The rearrangement links TRBV24-1 to TRBJ2-1, with 9 bases matching TRBD2. Germline CDR1 KGHDR, CDR2 SFDVKD. This CDR3 region has 16 residues. The junction had 6 bases not matched to a gene; V was cut back by 4 bases and J by 3 bases. This CDR3 is CATSETGTSFYNEQFF. For the CDR3, the DNA is TGTGCCACCAGTGAAACCGGGACTAGCTTCTACAATGAGCAGTTCTTC.

Ten or more counts support this clonotype. This chain links TRBV20-1 with TRBJ2-1; unclear D gene. Germline V lookup: CDR1 DFQATT, CDR2 SNEGSKA (reference sequence). V lost 7 bases to trimming and J lost 2 bases, with 9 bases between them. The CDR3 has 12 residues. CDR3 region: CSEETPYNEQFF. For the CDR3, the DNA is TGCAGTGAAGAGACCCCCTACAATGAGCAGTTCTTC.

This clonotype has a count of ten or more. This chain joins TRBV12-3 or TRBV12-4 and TRBJ2-7; D remains unclear. This CDR3 spans 13 amino acids. V shed 3 bases and J shed 6 bases, with 12 bases lying between them. The CDR3 spells CASSFGPILEQYF. The CDR3 region has the DNA TGTGCCAGCAGTTTCGGTCCAATCCTCGAGCAGTACTTC.